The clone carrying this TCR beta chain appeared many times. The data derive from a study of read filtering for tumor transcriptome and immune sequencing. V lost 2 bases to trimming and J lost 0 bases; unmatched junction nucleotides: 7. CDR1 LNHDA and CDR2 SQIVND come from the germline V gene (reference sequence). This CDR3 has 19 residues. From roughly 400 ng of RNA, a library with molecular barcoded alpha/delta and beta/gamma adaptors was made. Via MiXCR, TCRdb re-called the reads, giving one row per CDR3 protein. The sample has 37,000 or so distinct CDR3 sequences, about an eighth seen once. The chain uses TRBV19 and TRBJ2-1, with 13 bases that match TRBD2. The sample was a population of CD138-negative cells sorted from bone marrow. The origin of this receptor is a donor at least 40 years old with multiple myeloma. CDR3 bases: TGTGCCAGTAGTATACTGGGACTAGCGGGATTTAGCTCCTACAATGAGCAGTTCTTC. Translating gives CASSILGLAGFSSYNEQFF.